This entry concerns a single T cell receptor (beta chain). What it binds is unknown. Trimming removed 8 bases from V and 0 bases from J; junction bases left unmatched: 10. The CDR3 spans 16 residues. These data come from a study of T cell repertoires in cytomegalovirus infection. About the research overall: Indicated by public TCR beta signatures were CMV infection and matching HLA type.

Using its own MiXCR run on the reads, TCRdb lists one record per CDR3 protein. This table holds around 740,000 distinct CDR3 sequences, about 40% found once. Study-level points and caveats: Based on cumulative public TCR beta family frequency, carriers of CMV plus the relevant HLA were identified. CMV-specific TCR beta clonotypes restricted by HLA-C were the ones dominating the ex vivo response.

The sequence was collected from a human donor in good health (CMV status not recorded). Some clones in this sample may be carry-over from other donors' samples. The sequenced sample consisted of PBMCs. V is TRBV12-3 or TRBV12-4 and J is TRBJ2-4; 7 bases are a match to TRBD2. The CDR3 sequence: CASGRASGIAKNIQYF. Written as DNA, the CDR3 is TGTGCCAGCGGTAGGGCTAGCGGAATAGCCAAAAACATTCAGTACTTC.